The T cell receptor beta chain described here comes from a study of shared clonotypes between healthy human individuals. Study background: Used for every donor were three CD4 naive, three CD4 memory, two CD8 naive and one CD8 memory plate. General study findings and limits: On the whole, naive subsets had larger estimated richness than memory subsets had.

This CDR3 has 17 residues. Trimming took off 1 base at V and 2 bases at J, with 16 bases between the two ends. The V gene's germline CDR1 is SGHDN and CDR2 FVKESK. Once extracted for a subset, genomic DNA was divided evenly among several immunoSEQ plates. The repertoire was sequenced with immunoSEQ multiplex PCR; TCRdb's copy has only in-frame clones and lacks some. The sample includes around 1.4 million clones, less than 99% of them seen just once. The table lists this clone with a count of one. As yet, its antigen is unknown. This chain joins TRBV14 and TRBJ2-3; D perhaps matches TRBD2 (5 bases). The receptor's source is a man aged 25-45 years in good health. Sample: naive CD4+ T cells sorted from blood. Specified subset: CD45RA+ positively selected. The CDR3 DNA follows: TGTGCCAGCAGCCAAGGCGCCGGGGAACTACCCACAGATACGCAGTATTTT. It yields the protein CASSQGAGELPTDTQYF.